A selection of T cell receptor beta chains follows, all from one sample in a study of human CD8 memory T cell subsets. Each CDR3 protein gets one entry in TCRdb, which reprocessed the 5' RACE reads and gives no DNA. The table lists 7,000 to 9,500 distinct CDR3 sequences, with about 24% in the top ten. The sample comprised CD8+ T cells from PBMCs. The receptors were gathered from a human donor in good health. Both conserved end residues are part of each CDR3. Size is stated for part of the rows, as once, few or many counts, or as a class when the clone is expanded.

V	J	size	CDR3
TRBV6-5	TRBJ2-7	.	CASRAGVGGYEQYF
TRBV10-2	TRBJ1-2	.	CASSEGRMATYGYTF
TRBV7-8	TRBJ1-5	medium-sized	CASSVTLQGTQPQHF
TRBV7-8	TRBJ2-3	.	CASSLVSVPSTDTQYF
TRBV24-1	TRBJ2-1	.	CATSYNGLAEERLYNEQFF
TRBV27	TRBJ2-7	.	CASSLLPSSGAEQYF
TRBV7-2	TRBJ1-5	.	CASSFGTANQPQHF
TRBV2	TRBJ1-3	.	CASLGGNTIYF
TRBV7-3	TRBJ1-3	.	CASSSTGGTGNTIYF
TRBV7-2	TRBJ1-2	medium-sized	CASSFPEDSLYGYTF